This T cell receptor (beta chain) was obtained from a study of T-cell memory formation after mild COVID-19. TCRdb recomputed calls from the 5' RACE reads with MiXCR, one row per CDR3 protein. The profile shows 200,000 to 250,000 distinct CDR3 sequences, over 8.5% of them singletons. This TCR was sampled from a man younger than 35 who had mild COVID-19 (a few samples of this study predate the infection). Cell type and time point are not known. The source material was PBMCs or a T cell subset sorted from them (not recorded which).

The CDR3 loop is CASSYSNEKLFF. As DNA, the CDR3 is TGTGCCAGCAGTTACTCGAATGAAAAACTGTTTTTT. The rearrangement uses TRBV6-5 and TRBJ1-4; unclear D gene. The CDR3 consists of 12 residues. The V and J ends lost 0 bases and 5 bases respectively, with 1 base between them. The germline V gene has CDR1 MNHEY and CDR2 SVGAGI.